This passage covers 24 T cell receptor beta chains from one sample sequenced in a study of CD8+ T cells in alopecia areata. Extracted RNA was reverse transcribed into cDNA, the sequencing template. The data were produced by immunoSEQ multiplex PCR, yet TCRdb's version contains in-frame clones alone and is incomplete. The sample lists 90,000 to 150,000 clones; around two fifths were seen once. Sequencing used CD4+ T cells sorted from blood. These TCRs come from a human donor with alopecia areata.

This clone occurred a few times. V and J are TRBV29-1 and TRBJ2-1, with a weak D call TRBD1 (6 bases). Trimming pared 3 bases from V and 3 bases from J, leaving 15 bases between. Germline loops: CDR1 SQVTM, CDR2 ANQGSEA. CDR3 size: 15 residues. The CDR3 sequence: CSVETGTQGYNEQFF. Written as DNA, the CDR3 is TGCAGCGTTGAGACCGGGACACAGGGCTACAATGAGCAGTTCTTC.

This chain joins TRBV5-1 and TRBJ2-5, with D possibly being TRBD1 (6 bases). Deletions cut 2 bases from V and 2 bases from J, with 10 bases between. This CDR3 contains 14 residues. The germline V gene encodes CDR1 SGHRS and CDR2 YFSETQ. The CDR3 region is CASSLQGNQETQYF. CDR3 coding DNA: TGCGCCAGCAGCTTACAGGGTAATCAAGAGACCCAGTACTTC.

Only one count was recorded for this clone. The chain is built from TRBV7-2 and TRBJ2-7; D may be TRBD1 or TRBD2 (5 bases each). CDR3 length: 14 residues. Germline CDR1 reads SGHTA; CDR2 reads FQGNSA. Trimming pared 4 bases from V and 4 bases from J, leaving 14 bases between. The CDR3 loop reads CASSSWAREYEQYF. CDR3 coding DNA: TGTGCCAGCAGCTCCTGGGCCAGGGAGTACGAGCAGTACTTC. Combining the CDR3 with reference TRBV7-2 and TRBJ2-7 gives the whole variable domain GAGVSQSPSNKVTEKGKDVELRCDPISGHTALYWYRQSLGQGLEFLIYFQGNSAPDKSGLPSDRFSAERTGGSVSTLTIQRTQQEDSAVYLCASSSWAREYEQYFGPGTRLTVT.

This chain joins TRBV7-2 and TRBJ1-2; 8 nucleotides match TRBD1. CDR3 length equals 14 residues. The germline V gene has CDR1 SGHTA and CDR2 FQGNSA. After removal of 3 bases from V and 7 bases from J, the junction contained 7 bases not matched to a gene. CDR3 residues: CASSFGRGQGGYTF. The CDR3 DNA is TGTGCCAGCAGCTTCGGCAGGGGGCAAGGTGGCTACACCTTC. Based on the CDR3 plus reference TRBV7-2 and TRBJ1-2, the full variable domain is GAGVSQSPSNKVTEKGKDVELRCDPISGHTALYWYRQSLGQGLEFLIYFQGNSAPDKSGLPSDRFSAERTGGSVSTLTIQRTQQEDSAVYLCASSFGRGQGGYTFGSGTRLTVV.

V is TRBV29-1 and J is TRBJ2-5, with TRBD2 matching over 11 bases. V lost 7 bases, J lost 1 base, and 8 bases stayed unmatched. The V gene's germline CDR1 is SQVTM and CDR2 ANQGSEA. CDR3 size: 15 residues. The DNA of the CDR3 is TGCAGCGCAAAAGGGGGACTAGCGGTCCAAGAGACCCAGTACTTC. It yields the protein CSAKGGLAVQETQYF.

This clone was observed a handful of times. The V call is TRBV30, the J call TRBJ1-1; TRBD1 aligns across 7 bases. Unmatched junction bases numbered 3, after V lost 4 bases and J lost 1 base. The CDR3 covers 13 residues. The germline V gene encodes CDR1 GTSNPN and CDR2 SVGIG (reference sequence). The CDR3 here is CAWIGQANTEAFF. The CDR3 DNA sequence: TGTGCCTGGATAGGACAGGCGAACACTGAAGCTTTCTTT.

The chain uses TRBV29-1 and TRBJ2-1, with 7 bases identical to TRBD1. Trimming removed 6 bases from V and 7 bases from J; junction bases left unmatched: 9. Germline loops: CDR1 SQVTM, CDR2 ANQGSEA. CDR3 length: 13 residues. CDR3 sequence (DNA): TGCAGCGTCAACACCCGGGACAGAAATGAGCAGTTCTTC. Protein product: CSVNTRDRNEQFF.

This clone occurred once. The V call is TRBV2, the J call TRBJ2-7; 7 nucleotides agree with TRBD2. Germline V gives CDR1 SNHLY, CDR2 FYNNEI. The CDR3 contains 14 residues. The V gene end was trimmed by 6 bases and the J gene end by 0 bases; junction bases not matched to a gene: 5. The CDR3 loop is CASSEWTSSYEQYF. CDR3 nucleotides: TGTGCCAGCAGCGAATGGACTAGCTCCTACGAGCAGTACTTC.

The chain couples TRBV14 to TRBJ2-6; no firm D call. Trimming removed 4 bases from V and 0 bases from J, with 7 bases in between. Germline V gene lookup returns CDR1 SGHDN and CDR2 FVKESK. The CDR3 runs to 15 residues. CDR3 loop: CASSPPISGANVLTF. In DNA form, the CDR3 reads TGTGCCAGCAGCCCCCCCATCTCTGGGGCCAACGTCCTGACTTTC.

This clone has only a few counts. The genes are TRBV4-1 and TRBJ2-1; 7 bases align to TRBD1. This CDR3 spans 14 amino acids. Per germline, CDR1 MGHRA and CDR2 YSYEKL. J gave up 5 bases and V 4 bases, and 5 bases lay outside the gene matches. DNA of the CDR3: TGCGCCAGCAGCCCCCGGGACAGAAACAATGAGCAGTTCTTC. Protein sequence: CASSPRDRNNEQFF.

The CDR3 coding sequence is TGTGCCAGCACCTCACAGGGGATGGGAGATACGCAGTATTTT. Translated, it gives CASTSQGMGDTQYF. This rearrangement joins TRBV28 to TRBJ2-3; 7 positions match TRBD1. There are 14 residues in the CDR3. The germline V gene has CDR1 MDHEN and CDR2 SYDVKM. V shed 7 bases, J shed 5 bases, and the junction held 9 bases outside the gene matches.

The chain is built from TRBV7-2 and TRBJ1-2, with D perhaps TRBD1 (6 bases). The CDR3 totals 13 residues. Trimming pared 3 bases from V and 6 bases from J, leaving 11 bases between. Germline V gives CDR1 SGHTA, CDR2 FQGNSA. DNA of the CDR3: TGTGCCAGCAGCTTTAAGGGGGATCATGGCTACACCTTC. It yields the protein CASSFKGDHGYTF. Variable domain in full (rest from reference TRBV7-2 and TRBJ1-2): GAGVSQSPSNKVTEKGKDVELRCDPISGHTALYWYRQSLGQGLEFLIYFQGNSAPDKSGLPSDRFSAERTGGSVSTLTIQRTQQEDSAVYLCASSFKGDHGYTFGSGTRLTVV.

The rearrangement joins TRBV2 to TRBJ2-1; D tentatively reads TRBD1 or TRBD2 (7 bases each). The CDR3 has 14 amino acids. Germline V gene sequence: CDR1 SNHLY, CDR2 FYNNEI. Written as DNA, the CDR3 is TGTGTCACCCAGGGGGGGAGCTCCTACAATGAGCAGTTCTTC. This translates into CVTQGGSSYNEQFF.

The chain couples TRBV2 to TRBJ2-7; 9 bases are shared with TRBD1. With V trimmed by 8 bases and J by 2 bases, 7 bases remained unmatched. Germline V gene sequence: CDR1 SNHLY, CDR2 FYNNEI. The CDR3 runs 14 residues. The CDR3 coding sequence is TGTGCCAGCGGACAGGGGAGGGGGACCTACGAGCAGTACTTC. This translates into CASGQGRGTYEQYF.

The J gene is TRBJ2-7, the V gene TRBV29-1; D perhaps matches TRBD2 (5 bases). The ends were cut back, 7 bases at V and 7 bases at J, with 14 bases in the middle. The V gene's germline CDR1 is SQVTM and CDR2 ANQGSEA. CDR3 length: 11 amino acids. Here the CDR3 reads CSAGNVGEQYF. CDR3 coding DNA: TGCAGCGCCGGGAATGTGGGGGAGCAGTACTTC.

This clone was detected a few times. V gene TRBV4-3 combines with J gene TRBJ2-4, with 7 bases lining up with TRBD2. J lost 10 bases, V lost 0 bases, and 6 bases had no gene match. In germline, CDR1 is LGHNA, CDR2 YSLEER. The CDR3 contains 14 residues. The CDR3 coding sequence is TGCGCCAGCAGCCAAGATAAGGCCGGGAGGATTCAGTACTTC. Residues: CASSQDKAGRIQYF.

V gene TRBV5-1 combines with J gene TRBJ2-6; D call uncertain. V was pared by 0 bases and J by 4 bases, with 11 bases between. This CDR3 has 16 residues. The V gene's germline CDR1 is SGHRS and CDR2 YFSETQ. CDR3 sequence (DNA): TGCGCCAGCAGCTTGGTCCGGTCGGGCGGGGCCAACGTCCTGACTTTC. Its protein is CASSLVRSGGANVLTF.

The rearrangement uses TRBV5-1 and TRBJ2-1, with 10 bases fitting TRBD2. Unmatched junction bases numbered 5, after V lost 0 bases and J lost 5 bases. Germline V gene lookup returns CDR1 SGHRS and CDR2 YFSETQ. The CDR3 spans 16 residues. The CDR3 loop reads CASSLASGGWNNEQFF. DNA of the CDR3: TGCGCCAGCAGCTTGGCTAGCGGGGGTTGGAACAATGAGCAGTTCTTC.

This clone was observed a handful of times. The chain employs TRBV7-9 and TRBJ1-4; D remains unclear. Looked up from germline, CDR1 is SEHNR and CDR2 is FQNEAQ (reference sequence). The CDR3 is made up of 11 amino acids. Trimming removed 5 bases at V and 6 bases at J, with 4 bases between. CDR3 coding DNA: TGTGCCAGCAGCACAGATGAAAAACTGTTTTTT. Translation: CASSTDEKLFF.

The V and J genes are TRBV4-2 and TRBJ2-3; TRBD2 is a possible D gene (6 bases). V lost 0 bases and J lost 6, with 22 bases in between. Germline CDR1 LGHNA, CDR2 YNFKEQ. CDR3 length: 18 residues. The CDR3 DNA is TGTGCCAGCAGCCAAGATCTTAGGGGACTCCCACCTAGGGATACGCAGTATTTT. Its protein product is CASSQDLRGLPPRDTQYF.

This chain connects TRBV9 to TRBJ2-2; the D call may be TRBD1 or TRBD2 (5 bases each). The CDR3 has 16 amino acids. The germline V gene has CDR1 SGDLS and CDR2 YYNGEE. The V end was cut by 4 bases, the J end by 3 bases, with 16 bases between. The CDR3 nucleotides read TGTGCCAGCAGCCCCTCGAGGGGTAGCTACACCGGGGAGCTGTTTTTT. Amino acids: CASSPSRGSYTGELFF.

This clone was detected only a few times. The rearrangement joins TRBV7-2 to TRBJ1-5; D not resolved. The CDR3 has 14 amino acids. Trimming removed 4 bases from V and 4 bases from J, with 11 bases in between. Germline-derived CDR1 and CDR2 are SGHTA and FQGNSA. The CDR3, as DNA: TGTGCCAGCAGCTATGATCGTGGGAATCAGCCCCAGCATTTT. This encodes CASSYDRGNQPQHF. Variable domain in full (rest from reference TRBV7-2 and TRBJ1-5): GAGVSQSPSNKVTEKGKDVELRCDPISGHTALYWYRQSLGQGLEFLIYFQGNSAPDKSGLPSDRFSAERTGGSVSTLTIQRTQQEDSAVYLCASSYDRGNQPQHFGDGTRLSIL.

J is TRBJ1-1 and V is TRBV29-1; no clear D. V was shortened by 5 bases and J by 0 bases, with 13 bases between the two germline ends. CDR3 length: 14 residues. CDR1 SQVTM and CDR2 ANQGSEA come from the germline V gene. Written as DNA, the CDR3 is TGCAGCGTTCGACTGATGGAGTTGAACACTGAAGCTTTCTTT. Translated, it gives CSVRLMELNTEAFF.

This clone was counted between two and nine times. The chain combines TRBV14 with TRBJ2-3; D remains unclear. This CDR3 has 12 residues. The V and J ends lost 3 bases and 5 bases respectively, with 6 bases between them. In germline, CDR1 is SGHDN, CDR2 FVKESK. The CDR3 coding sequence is TGTGCCAGCAGCCATGACGGAGATACGCAGTATTTT. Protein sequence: CASSHDGDTQYF.